This T cell receptor (beta chain) is from a study of early T cells in non-severe SARS-CoV-2 infection. About the research overall: From unsorted whole blood, bulk RNA was sequenced, and the chains remained unpaired. The study, taken as a whole, reports: VDJdb matching skewed toward anti-spike CD8 responses, missing private and CD4 specificities.

TCRdb redid the calling of the 5' RACE reads with MiXCR, one entry per CDR3 protein. The sample consists of about 99,000 distinct CDR3 sequences, roughly 17% of them appearing once. This clonotype was seen a handful of times. What it binds is not known. This sequence originates from an adult who was a healthcare worker with PCR-confirmed SARS-CoV-2 infection or an uninfected control (not recorded which). The sequencing sample was made of whole blood.

The CDR3 is CATSDPGQSYTGELFF. For the CDR3, the DNA is TGTGCCACCAGTGATCCGGGACAGTCTTACACCGGGGAGCTGTTTTTT. This rearrangement joins TRBV24-1 to TRBJ2-2, with 7 positions matching TRBD1. CDR1 KGHDR and CDR2 SFDVKD come from the germline V gene. J lost 3 bases, V lost 3 bases, and 6 bases had no gene match. CDR3 length: 16 amino acids.